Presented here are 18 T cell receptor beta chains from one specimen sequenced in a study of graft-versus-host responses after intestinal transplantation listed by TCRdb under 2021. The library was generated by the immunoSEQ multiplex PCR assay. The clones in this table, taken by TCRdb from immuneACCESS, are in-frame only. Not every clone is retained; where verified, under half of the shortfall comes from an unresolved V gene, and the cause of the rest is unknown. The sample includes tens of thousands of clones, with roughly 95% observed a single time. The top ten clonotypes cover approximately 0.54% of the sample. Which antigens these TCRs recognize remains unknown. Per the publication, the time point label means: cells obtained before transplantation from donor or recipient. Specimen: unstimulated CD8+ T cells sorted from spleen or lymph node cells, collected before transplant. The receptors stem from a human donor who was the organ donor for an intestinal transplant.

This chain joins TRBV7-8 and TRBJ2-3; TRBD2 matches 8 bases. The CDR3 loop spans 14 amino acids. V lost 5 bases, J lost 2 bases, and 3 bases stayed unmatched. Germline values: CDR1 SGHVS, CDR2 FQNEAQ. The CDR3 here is CASSLSGTTDTQYF. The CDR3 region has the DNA TGTGCCAGCAGCCTTAGCGGGACCACAGATACGCAGTATTTT.

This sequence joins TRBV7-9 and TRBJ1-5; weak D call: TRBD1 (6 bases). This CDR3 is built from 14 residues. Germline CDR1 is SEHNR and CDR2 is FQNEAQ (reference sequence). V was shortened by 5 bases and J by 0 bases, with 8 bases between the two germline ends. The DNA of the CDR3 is TGTGCCAGCAGCCTGGACAGTAGCAATCAGCCCCAGCATTTT. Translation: CASSLDSSNQPQHF.

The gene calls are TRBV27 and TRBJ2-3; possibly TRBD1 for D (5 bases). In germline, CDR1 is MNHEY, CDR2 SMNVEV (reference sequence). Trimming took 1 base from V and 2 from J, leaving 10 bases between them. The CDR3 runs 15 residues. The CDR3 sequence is CASSLYQGHTDTQYF. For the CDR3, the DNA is TGTGCCAGCAGTTTATACCAGGGTCACACAGATACGCAGTATTTT.

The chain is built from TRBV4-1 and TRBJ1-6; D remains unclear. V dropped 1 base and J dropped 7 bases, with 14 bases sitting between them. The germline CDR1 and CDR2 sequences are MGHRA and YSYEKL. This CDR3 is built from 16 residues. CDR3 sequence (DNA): TGCGCCAGCAGCCAAGGAAGGTTTCCGGGGAATTCACCCCTCCACTTT. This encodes CASSQGRFPGNSPLHF.

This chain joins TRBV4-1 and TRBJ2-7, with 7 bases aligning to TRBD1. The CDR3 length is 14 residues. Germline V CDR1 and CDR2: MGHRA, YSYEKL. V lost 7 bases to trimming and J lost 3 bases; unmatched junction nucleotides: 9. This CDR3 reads CASTVLPGGYEQYF. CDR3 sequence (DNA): TGCGCCAGCACCGTACTACCAGGGGGCTACGAGCAGTACTTC.

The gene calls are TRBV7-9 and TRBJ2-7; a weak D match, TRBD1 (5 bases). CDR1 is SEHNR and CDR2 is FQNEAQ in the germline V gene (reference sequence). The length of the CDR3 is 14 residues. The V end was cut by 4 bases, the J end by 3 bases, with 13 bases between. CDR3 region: CASSSVRQIYEQYF. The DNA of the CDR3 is TGTGCCAGCAGCTCTGTTCGACAGATCTACGAGCAGTACTTC. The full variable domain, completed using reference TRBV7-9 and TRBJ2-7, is DTGVSQNPRHKITKRGQNVTFRCDPISEHNRLYWYRQTLGQGPEFLTYFQNEAQLEKSRLLSDRFSAERPKGSFSTLEIQRTEQGDSAMYLCASSSVRQIYEQYFGPGTRLTVT.

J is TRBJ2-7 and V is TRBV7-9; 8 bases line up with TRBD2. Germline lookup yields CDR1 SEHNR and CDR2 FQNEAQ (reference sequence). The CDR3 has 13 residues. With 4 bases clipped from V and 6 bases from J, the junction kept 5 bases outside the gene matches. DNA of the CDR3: TGTGCCAGCAGCTACAGCGGGGGTTCCGAGCAGTACTTC. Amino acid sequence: CASSYSGGSEQYF.

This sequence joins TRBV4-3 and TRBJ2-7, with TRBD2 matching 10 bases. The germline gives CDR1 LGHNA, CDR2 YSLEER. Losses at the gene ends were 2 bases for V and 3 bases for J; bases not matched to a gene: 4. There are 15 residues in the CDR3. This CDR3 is CASSQLLAGVYEQYF. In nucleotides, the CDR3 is TGCGCCAGCAGCCAACTGCTAGCGGGGGTCTACGAGCAGTACTTC.

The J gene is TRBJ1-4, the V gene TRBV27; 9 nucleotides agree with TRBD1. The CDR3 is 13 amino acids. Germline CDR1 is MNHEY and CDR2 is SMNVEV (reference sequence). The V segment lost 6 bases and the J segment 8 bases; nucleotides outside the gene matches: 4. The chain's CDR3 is CASRGQGGEKLFF. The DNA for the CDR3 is TGTGCCAGCAGGGGACAGGGTGGGGAAAAACTGTTTTTT.

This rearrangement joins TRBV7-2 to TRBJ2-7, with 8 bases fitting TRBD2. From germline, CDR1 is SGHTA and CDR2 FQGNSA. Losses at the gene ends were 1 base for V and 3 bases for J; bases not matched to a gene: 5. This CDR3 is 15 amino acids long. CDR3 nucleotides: TGTGCCAGCAGCTTAGTAAGCGGGGGTGGCTACGAGCAGTACTTC. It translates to CASSLVSGGGYEQYF.

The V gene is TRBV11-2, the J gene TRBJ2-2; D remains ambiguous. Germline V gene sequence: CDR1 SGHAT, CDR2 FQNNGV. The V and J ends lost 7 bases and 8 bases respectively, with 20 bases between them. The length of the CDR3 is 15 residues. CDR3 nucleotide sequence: TGTGCCAGCACCAGCAGCTTAGTCCTCTTTGGGGAGCTGTTTTTT. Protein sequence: CASTSSLVLFGELFF.

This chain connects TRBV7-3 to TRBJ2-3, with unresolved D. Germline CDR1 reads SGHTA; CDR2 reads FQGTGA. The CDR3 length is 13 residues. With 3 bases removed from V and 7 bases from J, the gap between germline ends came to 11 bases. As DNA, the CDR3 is TGTGCCAGCAGCTTCTCGATGGCCAATACGCAGTATTTT. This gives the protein CASSFSMANTQYF.

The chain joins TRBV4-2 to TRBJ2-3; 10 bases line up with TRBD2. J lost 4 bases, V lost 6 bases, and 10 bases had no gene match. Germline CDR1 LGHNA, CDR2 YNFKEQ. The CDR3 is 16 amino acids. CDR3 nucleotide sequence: TGTGCCAGCAGAGGCGGTGGGACTAGCGTGGCAGATACGCAGTATTTT. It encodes CASRGGGTSVADTQYF.

The CDR3 nucleotides are TGCGCCAGCAGCCAAGATCCTAACCCAACAGTTCTCTATGGCTACACCTTC. Its translation: CASSQDPNPTVLYGYTF. V gene TRBV4-1 combines with J gene TRBJ1-2, with D hard to call. Germline CDR1 MGHRA, CDR2 YSYEKL. This CDR3 is built from 17 residues. Trimming removed 0 bases from V and 4 bases from J, with 18 bases in between.

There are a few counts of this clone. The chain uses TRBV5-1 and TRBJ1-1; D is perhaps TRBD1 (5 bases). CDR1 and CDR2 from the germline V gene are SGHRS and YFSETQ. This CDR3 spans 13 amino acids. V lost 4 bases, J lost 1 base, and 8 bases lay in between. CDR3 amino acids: CASSSTGNTEAFF. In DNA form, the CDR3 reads TGCGCCAGCAGCAGCACAGGGAACACTGAAGCTTTCTTT.

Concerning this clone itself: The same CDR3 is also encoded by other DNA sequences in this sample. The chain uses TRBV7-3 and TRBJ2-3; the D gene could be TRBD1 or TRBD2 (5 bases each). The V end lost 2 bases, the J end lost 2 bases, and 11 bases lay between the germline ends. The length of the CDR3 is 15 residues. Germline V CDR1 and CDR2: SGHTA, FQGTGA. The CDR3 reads CASSLGGGITDTQYF. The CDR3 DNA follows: TGTGCCAGCAGCTTAGGGGGTGGGATCACAGATACGCAGTATTTT.

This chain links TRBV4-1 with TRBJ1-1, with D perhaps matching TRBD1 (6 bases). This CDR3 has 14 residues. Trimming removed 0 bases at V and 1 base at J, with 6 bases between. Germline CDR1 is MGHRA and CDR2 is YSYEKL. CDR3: CASSQDRGNTEAFF. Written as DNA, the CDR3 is TGCGCCAGCAGCCAAGACAGGGGGAACACTGAAGCTTTCTTT.

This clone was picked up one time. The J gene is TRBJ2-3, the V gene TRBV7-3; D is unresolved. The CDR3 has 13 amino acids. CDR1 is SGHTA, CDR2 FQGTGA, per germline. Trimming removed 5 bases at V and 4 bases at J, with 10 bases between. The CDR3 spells CASSTLGADTQYF. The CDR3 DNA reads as TGTGCCAGCAGCACTCTAGGAGCAGATACGCAGTATTTT.